This T cell receptor (beta chain) was identified in a study of CD8+CD57+ T cells in acquired aplastic anemia. Study as a whole: Quantities of DNA derived from sorted CD4+ and CD8+ cells averaged approximately 3 ug. Study results and limitations: Both patients and controls carried the same twenty-nine CD8+ CDR3 sequences.

Previously, flow cytometry had revealed CD8+CD57+ cell expansion in the patients chosen for sequencing. All patients had severe acquired aplastic anemia. The study sampled blood from patients who had received no therapy. Germline assignment: CDR1 SGHAT and CDR2 FQNNGV. This CDR3 contains 13 residues. V was clipped by 3 bases and J by 3 bases, with 9 bases between them. Concerning this clonotype itself: Its target is not known.

Genomic DNA templated the TCR beta VDJ and CDR3 profiling. Each CDR3 protein gets one entry after TCRdb re-called the reads with MiXCR. Counted here are 220,000 or so distinct CDR3 sequences, around three fifths occurring once; the ten biggest clones make up 58%. The TCR was taken from a human donor with aplastic anemia. The sequencing sample was made of sorted CD4+, CD8+, or CD8+CD57+ T cells (not recorded which) from PBMCs. The V gene is TRBV11-2, the J gene TRBJ2-7; no clear D gene. CDR3 loop: CASSFGLRYEQYF. CDR3 DNA sequence: TGTGCCAGCAGCTTCGGCCTACGCTACGAGCAGTACTTC.